This T cell receptor (beta chain) came from a study of blood T cell repertoires in COVID-19. Across the study: T cells, B-cell-depleted T cells, or PBMCs provided the cDNA or gDNA that served as material.

This CDR3 comprises 13 residues. The germline CDR1 and CDR2 sequences are KGHSH and LQKENI. The V and J ends lost 5 bases and 8 bases, in that order; junction bases with no gene match: 6. Original data processing: Amplification of reference gene primers was used by the study to estimate nucleated cell counts. Profiled with immunoSEQ multiplex PCR; TCRdb holds only in-frame clones, not every one. D and trimming come from the DNA, and the V and J calls and clone size come from that table. The data show 180,000 or so clones, around four fifths seen once. The study recruited people aged roughly 18 to 89 years across about two dozen US areas. Each participant's cohort was designated according to participant-reported clinical history.

This chain uses TRBV18 with TRBJ2-1; TRBD1 matches at 7 bases. This TCR came from a woman aged 50 to 60 in a cohort exposed to, infected with or recovered from COVID-19 (not recorded which). What was sequenced was PBMCs or T cells enriched from blood (not recorded which). The CDR3 DNA follows: TGTGCCAGCTCATCCGCAACAGGGGATGAGCAGTTCTTC. It specifies CASSSATGDEQFF.